Included here is one T cell receptor beta chain sequence, with context. What it recognizes is unknown. The same CDR3 arises from other DNA sequences in this sample as well. The table came from immunoSEQ multiplex PCR; TCRdb's copy has only in-frame clones and leaves some out. The table has some 2,500,000 clones, 90% to 95% seen once. Nashville, Tennessee was home to all donors, each a Caucasian adult. Subsets obtained from CD4+ cells comprised CD45RA+ naive and CD45RA-negative memory cells. From germline, CDR1 is MDHEN and CDR2 SYDVKM. Trimming left V 5 bases short and J 4 bases short, with 3 bases between. This CDR3 contains 10 residues. The data were taken from a study of shared clonotypes between healthy human individuals. Study-wide points: Non-shared clonotypes were found to have lower generation probabilities than the clonotypes that were shared by all four of the sorted-subset donors.

The receptor comes from a man aged 18 to 29 in good health. Some clones in this sample may be carry-over from other donors' samples. The V call is TRBV28, the J call TRBJ2-7; no clear D. Sequencing was carried out using naive CD4+ T cells from PBMCs. Subset reported: CD45RA+ positively selected. CDR3 nucleotide sequence: TGTGCCAGCAGTACGTACGAGCAGTACTTC. This gives the protein CASSTYEQYF.